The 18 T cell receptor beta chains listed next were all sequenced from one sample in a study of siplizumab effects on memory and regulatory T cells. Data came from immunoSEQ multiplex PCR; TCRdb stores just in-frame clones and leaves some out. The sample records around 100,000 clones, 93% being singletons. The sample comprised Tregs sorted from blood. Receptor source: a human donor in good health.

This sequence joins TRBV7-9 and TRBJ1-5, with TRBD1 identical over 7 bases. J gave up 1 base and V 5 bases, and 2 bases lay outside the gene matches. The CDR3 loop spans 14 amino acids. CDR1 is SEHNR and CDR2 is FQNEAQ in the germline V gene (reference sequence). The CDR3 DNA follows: TGTGCCAGCAGCATGGGACAGAGCAATCAGCCCCAGCATTTT. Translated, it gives CASSMGQSNQPQHF. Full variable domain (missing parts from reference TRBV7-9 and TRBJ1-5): DTGVSQNPRHKITKRGQNVTFRCDPISEHNRLYWYRQTLGQGPEFLTYFQNEAQLEKSRLLSDRFSAERPKGSFSTLEIQRTEQGDSAMYLCASSMGQSNQPQHFGDGTRLSIL.

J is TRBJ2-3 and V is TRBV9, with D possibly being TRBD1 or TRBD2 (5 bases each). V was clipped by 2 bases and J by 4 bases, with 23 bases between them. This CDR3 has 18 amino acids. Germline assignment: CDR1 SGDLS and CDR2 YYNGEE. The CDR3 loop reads CASSVEYPGPQPPDTQYF. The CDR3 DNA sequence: TGTGCCAGCAGCGTGGAGTACCCGGGACCGCAACCTCCAGATACGCAGTATTTT.

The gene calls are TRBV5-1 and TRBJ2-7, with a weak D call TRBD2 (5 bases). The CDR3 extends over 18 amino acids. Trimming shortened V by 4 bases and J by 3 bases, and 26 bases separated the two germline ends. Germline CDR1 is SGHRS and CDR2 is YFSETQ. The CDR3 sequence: CASSKTRGSAEFYYEQYF. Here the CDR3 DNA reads TGCGCCAGCAGCAAAACCCGAGGGAGTGCCGAGTTCTACTACGAGCAGTACTTC.

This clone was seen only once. The CDR3 loop reads CASSAKGGISGYNTGELFF. CDR3 coding DNA: TGTGCCAGCAGCGCAAAGGGTGGTATTAGCGGGTATAACACCGGGGAGCTGTTTTTT. This chain links TRBV11-3 with TRBJ2-2; 7 bases agree with TRBD2. V was pared by 5 bases and J by 2 bases, with 17 bases of the junction left unmatched. Germline V gene data show CDR1 as SGHNT and CDR2 as YENEEA. The CDR3 has 19 amino acids.

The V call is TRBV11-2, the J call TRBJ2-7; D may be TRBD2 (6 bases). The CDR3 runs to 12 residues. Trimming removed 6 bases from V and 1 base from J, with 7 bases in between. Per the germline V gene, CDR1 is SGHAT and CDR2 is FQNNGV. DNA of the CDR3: TGTGCCAGCAGTGGGGGGTCCTACGAGCAGTACTTC. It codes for CASSGGSYEQYF.

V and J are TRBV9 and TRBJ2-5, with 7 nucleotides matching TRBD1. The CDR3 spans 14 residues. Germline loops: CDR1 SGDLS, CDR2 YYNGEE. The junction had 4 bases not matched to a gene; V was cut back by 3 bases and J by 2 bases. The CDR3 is CASSAQQGQETQYF. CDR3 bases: TGTGCCAGCAGCGCCCAACAGGGGCAAGAGACCCAGTACTTC.

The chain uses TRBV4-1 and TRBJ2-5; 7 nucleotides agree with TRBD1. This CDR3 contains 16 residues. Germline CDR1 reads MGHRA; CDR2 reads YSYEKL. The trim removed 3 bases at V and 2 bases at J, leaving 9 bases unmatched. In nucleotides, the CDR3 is TGCGCCAGCAGCCATATACACAGGGGAATACAAGAGACCCAGTACTTC. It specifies CASSHIHRGIQETQYF.

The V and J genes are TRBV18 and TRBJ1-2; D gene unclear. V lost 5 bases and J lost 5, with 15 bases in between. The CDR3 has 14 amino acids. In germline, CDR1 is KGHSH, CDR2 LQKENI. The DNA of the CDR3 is TGTGCCAGCTCAAATGGGGAGGCAAAATATGGCTACACCTTC. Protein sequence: CASSNGEAKYGYTF.

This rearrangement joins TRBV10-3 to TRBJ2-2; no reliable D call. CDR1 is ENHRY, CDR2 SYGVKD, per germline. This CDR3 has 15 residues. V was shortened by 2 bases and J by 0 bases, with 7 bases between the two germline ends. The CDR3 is CAISETKANTGELFF. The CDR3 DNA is TGTGCCATCAGTGAGACAAAAGCGAACACCGGGGAGCTGTTTTTT.

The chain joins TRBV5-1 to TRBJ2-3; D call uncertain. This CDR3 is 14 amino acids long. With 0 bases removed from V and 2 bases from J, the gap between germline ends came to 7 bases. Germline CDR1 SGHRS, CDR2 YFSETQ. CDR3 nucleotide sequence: TGCGCCAGCAGCTTGGGACTGTACACAGATACGCAGTATTTT. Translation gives CASSLGLYTDTQYF.

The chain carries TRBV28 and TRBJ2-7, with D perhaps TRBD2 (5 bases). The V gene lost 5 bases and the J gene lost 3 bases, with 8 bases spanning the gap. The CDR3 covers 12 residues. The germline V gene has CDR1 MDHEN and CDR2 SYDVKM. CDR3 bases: TGTGCCAGCAGTCCCGAGGGCTACGAGCAGTACTTC. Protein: CASSPEGYEQYF.

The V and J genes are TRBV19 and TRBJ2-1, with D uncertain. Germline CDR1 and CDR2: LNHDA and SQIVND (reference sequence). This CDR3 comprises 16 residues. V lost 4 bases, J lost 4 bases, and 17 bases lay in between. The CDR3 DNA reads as TGTGCCAGTAGTACCCCCCGAACTCCCCCTTACAATGAGCAGTTCTTC. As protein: CASSTPRTPPYNEQFF.

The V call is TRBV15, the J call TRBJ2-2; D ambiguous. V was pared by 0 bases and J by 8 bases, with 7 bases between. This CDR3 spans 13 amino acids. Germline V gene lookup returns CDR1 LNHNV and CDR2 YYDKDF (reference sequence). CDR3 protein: CATSRDHSGELFF. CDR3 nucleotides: TGTGCCACCAGCAGAGATCATTCGGGGGAGCTGTTTTTT.

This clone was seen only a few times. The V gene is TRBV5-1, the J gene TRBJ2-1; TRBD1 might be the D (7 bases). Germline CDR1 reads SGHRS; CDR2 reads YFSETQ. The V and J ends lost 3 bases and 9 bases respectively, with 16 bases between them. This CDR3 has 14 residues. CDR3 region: CASSYRQGGGEQFF. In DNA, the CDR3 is TGCGCCAGCAGCTACCGTCAGGGGGGAGGTGAGCAGTTCTTC.

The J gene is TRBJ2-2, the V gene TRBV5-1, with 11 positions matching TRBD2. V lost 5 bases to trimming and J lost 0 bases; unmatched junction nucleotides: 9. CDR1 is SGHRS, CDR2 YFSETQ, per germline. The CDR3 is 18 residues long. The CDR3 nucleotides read TGCGCCAGCAGGTCTAGCGGGGGGACCAGCGCGAACACCGGGGAGCTGTTTTTT. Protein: CASRSSGGTSANTGELFF.

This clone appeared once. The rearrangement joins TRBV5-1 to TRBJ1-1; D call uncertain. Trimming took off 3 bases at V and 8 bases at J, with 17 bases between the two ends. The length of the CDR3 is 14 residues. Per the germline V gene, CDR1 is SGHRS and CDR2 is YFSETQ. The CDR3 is CASSSISALVEAFF. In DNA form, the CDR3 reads TGCGCCAGCAGCTCCATTTCGGCCCTCGTAGAAGCTTTCTTT. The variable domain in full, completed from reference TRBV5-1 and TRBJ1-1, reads KAGVTQTPRYLIKTRGQQVTLSCSPISGHRSVSWYQQTPGQGLQFLFEYFSETQRNKGNFPGRFSGRQFSNSRSEMNVSTLELGDSALYLCASSSISALVEAFFGQGTRLTVV.

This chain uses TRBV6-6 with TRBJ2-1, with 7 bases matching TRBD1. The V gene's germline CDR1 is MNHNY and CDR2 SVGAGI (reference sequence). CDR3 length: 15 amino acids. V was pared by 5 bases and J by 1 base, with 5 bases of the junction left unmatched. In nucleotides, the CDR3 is TGTGCCAGCAGTCCCGACAGGGCATCCTACAATGAGCAGTTCTTC. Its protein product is CASSPDRASYNEQFF.

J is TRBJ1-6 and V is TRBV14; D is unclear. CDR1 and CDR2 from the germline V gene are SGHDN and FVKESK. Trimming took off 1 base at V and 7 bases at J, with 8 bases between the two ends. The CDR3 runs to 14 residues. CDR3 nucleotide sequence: TGTGCCAGCAGCCAAGGGTTGAGGAATTCACCCCTCCACTTT. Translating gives CASSQGLRNSPLHF.